These 20 T cell receptor beta chains were sequenced from one sample in a study of spatial heterogeneity in lung cancer. Study-level findings and limits: Tumor mutation count correlated with how many alpha and beta TCRs expanded intratumorally.

TCRdb recomputed calls from the 5' RACE reads with MiXCR, one row per CDR3 protein. Of 7,000 to 9,500 distinct CDR3 sequences listed, roughly 7% are singletons. The time point here: sample taken at primary tumor resection. These receptors' targets are unknown. Sequencing was performed on lung tumor tissue, taken at surgery. The receptors shown here come from a male donor with early-stage non-small cell lung cancer.

This clonotype was detected many times. The rearrangement links TRBV6-5 to TRBJ1-4; 7 bases agree with TRBD1. CDR1 and CDR2 (germline): MNHEY, SVGAGI. The CDR3 length is 18 residues. Trimming cost V 2 bases and J 0 bases; bases outside gene matches: 9. The CDR3 sequence is CASSYLRGGSATNEKLFF. Written as DNA, the CDR3 is TGTGCCAGCAGTTACCTCAGGGGGGGATCTGCAACTAATGAAAAACTGTTTTTT.

Sample share makes this clonotype medium-sized (0.01 to 0.1%). This rearrangement joins TRBV5-8 to TRBJ2-5; 9 bases are a match to TRBD2. The CDR3 spans 16 residues. Germline V gene data show CDR1 as SGHTS and CDR2 as YDEGEE. The J segment lost 1 base and the V segment lost 4 bases, leaving 8 bases of the junction unmatched. The CDR3 here is CASSGPLAGIQETQYF. The CDR3 DNA follows: TGTGCCAGCAGCGGTCCCCTAGCGGGGATCCAAGAGACCCAGTACTTC.

This clonotype was seen many times. The CDR3 is CSAPPRQGAKNIQYF. The DNA for the CDR3 is TGCAGTGCACCCCCCAGACAGGGGGCCAAAAACATTCAGTACTTC. The V and J genes are TRBV20-1 and TRBJ2-4, with TRBD1 matching over 8 bases. Germline V gene sequence: CDR1 DFQATT, CDR2 SNEGSKA (reference sequence). This CDR3 contains 15 residues. Trimming took 6 bases from V and 1 from J; bases not matched to a gene: 8.

This clonotype ranks as medium-sized. The chain links TRBV5-1 to TRBJ1-4, with D hard to call. Germline V CDR1 and CDR2: SGHRS, YFSETQ. V lost 5 bases and J 4 bases, leaving 9 bases between the germline ends. There are 13 residues in the CDR3. The CDR3 DNA reads as TGCGCCAGCAGGCCGATGAATAATGAAAAACTGTTTTTT. Encoded protein: CASRPMNNEKLFF.

By share, this clonotype counts as hyperexpanded (1% or more). CDR3 coding DNA: TGTGCCAGCAGCAGACTAGCGGGGAGCTCCTACGAGCAGTACTTC. It codes for CASSRLAGSSYEQYF. The rearrangement uses TRBV28 and TRBJ2-7; 11 bases line up with TRBD2. The CDR3 extends over 15 amino acids. Trimming at V came to 6 bases and at J to 0 bases, leaving 4 bases not matched to a gene. CDR1 MDHEN and CDR2 SYDVKM come from the germline V gene.

This clonotype was counted many times. This chain links TRBV10-3 with TRBJ1-6; D unclear. The CDR3 runs 15 residues. Germline loops: CDR1 ENHRY, CDR2 SYGVKD. V lost 3 bases and J lost 10, with 16 bases in between. The DNA for the CDR3 is TGTGCCATCAGTGAAGCCGGGCCCGGGAGATCACCCCTCCACTTT. Its translation is CAISEAGPGRSPLHF.

This clonotype counts as medium-sized. The CDR3 DNA reads as TGTGCCAGCGAACCCGGGACAGCCTCCTACGAGCAGTACTTC. Its protein is CASEPGTASYEQYF. V usage is TRBV21-1 and J usage is TRBJ2-7; the table's D call, TRBD1, has no DNA check behind it. TRBV21-1 is a listed pseudogene. CDR3 length: 14 amino acids.

Relative to its sample, this clonotype is medium-sized. The CDR3 sequence is CASSSNPGALYEQFF. CDR3 coding DNA: TGTGCCAGCAGCTCCAACCCCGGAGCTCTCTATGAGCAGTTCTTC. This sequence joins TRBV7-2 and TRBJ2-1; D uncertain. V was trimmed by 4 bases and J by 8 bases, leaving 18 bases between them. From germline, CDR1 is SGHTA and CDR2 FQGNSA. This CDR3 contains 15 residues.

This clonotype was picked up a small number of times. This chain uses TRBV2 with TRBJ1-1; weak D call: TRBD1 (6 bases). Trimming shortened V by 6 bases and J by 8 bases, and 16 bases separated the two germline ends. The CDR3 totals 13 residues. The germline gives CDR1 SNHLY, CDR2 FYNNEI. In DNA, the CDR3 is TGTGCCAGCAGGACAGGTCGCGGCAAAGAAGCTTTCTTT. Translated: CASRTGRGKEAFF.

This clonotype was seen many times. The chain links TRBV6-1 to TRBJ2-1; 7 positions match TRBD1. The CDR3 consists of 13 residues. Germline trimming cut 6 bases from V and 8 bases from J; bases unmatched to any gene: 7. The germline gives CDR1 MNHNS, CDR2 SASEGT. The DNA of the CDR3 is TGTGCCAGCAGCCTCCGGGACAGAGATGAGCAGTTCTTC. Its translation is CASSLRDRDEQFF.

In its sample, this clonotype was seen many times. The V call is TRBV18, the J call TRBJ1-1; 9 positions match TRBD1. Germline values: CDR1 KGHSH, CDR2 LQKENI. This CDR3 comprises 14 residues. V trimming: 3 bases; J trimming: 1 base; junction bases outside the gene matches: 0. The CDR3 region is CASSPGQGNTEAFF. For the CDR3, the DNA is TGTGCCAGCTCACCGGGACAGGGGAACACTGAAGCTTTCTTT.

This chain joins TRBV7-3 and TRBJ1-1; D remains ambiguous. This CDR3 spans 15 amino acids. CDR1 SGHTA and CDR2 FQGTGA come from the germline V gene. V lost 6 bases to trimming and J lost 3 bases, with 17 bases between them. The CDR3 protein is CASSLSSILDTEAFF. For the CDR3, the DNA is TGTGCCAGCAGTCTGAGTTCTATTCTTGACACTGAAGCTTTCTTT. Variable domain in full (rest from reference TRBV7-3 and TRBJ1-1): GAGVSQTPSNKVTEKGKYVELRCDPISGHTALYWYRQSLGQGPEFLIYFQGTGAADDSGLPNDRFFAVRPEGSVSTLKIQRTERGDSAVYLCASSLSSILDTEAFFGQGTRLTVV.

This clonotype has a count of ten or more. This chain joins TRBV12-3 or TRBV12-4 and TRBJ2-5; D is unresolved. The CDR3 loop spans 16 amino acids. V lost 3 bases to trimming and J lost 5 bases, with 19 bases between them. This CDR3 is CASSFALRSSRETQYF. The CDR3 DNA sequence: TGTGCCAGCAGTTTCGCATTGAGAAGCTCGCGGGAGACCCAGTACTTC.

The chain couples TRBV9 to TRBJ2-7; 10 nucleotides agree with TRBD2. With V trimmed by 0 bases and J by 2 bases, 11 bases remained unmatched. CDR1 SGDLS and CDR2 YYNGEE come from the germline V gene. The CDR3 length is 18 residues. The CDR3 reads CASSVGETSGNKAYEQYF. The DNA for the CDR3 is TGTGCCAGCAGCGTAGGGGAAACTAGCGGGAATAAAGCCTACGAGCAGTACTTC.

This clonotype has at least ten counts. The chain carries TRBV5-1 and TRBJ2-1, with TRBD1 identical over 8 bases. The V gene end was trimmed by 2 bases and the J gene end by 7 bases; junction bases not matched to a gene: 14. Germline CDR1 reads SGHRS; CDR2 reads YFSETQ. This CDR3 has 17 residues. The DNA of the CDR3 is TGCGCCAGCAGCTTCCCGGGACAGGCCACCCGTAGGAATGAGCAGTTCTTC. This encodes CASSFPGQATRRNEQFF.

By sample fraction, this clonotype is medium-sized. This chain joins TRBV6-5 and TRBJ2-5; D is possibly TRBD1 (6 bases). V gave up 6 bases and J gave up 4 bases, with 12 bases separating them. This CDR3 has 13 amino acids. CDR1 is MNHEY and CDR2 is SVGAGI in the germline V gene. CDR3 sequence (DNA): TGTGCCAGCAGGGTTACAGGGAGAGAGACCCAGTACTTC. Translating it yields CASRVTGRETQYF.

This clonotype showed up many times. The chain has TRBV12-3 or TRBV12-4 and TRBJ1-2; the D gene is possibly TRBD1 (5 bases). CDR3 length: 13 residues. V was clipped by 2 bases and J by 6 bases, with 10 bases between them. The CDR3, as DNA: TGTGCCAGCAGTTTATGGGGCGATGATGGCTACACCTTC. Translated, it gives CASSLWGDDGYTF.

This clonotype is termed medium-sized. The chain links TRBV10-1 to TRBJ2-5, with 10 positions matching TRBD1. The J segment lost 2 bases and the V segment lost 6 bases, leaving 9 bases of the junction unmatched. The germline V gene has CDR1 WNHNN and CDR2 SYGVQD (reference sequence). The CDR3 spans 16 residues. In DNA, the CDR3 is TGCGCCAGCAGCAACCCCTTGGACAGGGGGCAAGAGACCCAGTACTTC. It codes for CASSNPLDRGQETQYF.

By sample fraction, this clonotype is medium-sized (0.01 to 0.1%). The chain couples TRBV5-6 to TRBJ2-7, with 9 nucleotides matching TRBD2. The V gene's germline CDR1 is SGHDT and CDR2 YYEEEE. Unmatched junction bases numbered 6, after V lost 4 bases and J lost 7 bases. The CDR3 is made up of 13 amino acids. CDR3 coding DNA: TGTGCCAGCAGCGCGGGGGGGCCCAGGGAGCAGTACTTC. Amino acids: CASSAGGPREQYF.

This clonotype was seen ten or more times. The chain couples TRBV5-6 to TRBJ2-6; D unclear. The V and J ends lost 4 bases and 4 bases respectively, with 9 bases between them. Germline values: CDR1 SGHDT, CDR2 YYEEEE. The CDR3 has 14 residues. The CDR3, as DNA: TGTGCCAGCAGCGCCAAAAGAGGGGCCAACGTCCTGACTTTC. Translating it yields CASSAKRGANVLTF.